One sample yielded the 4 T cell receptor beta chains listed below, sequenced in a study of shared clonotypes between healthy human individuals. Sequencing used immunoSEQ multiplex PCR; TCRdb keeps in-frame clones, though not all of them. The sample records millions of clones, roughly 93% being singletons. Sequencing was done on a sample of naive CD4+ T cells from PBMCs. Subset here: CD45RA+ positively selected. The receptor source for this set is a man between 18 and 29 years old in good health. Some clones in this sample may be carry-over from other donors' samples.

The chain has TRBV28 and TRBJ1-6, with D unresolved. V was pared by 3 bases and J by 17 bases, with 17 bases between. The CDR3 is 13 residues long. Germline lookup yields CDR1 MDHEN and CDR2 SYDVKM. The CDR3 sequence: CASSLNDLYSIHF. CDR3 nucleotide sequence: TGTGCCAGCAGTTTGAATGATCTATATTCAATCCACTTT.

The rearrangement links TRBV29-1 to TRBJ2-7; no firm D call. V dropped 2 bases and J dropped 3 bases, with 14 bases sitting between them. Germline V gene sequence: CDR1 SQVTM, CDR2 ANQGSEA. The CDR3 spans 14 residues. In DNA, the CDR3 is TGCAGCGTTGAACTCACCCAAGGCCGCTACGAGCAGTACTTC. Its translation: CSVELTQGRYEQYF.

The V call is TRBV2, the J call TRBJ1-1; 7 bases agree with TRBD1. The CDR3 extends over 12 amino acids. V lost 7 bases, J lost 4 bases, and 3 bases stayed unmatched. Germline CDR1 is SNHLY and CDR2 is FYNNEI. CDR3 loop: CASKQGFTEAFF. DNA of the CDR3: TGTGCCAGCAAACAGGGGTTCACTGAAGCTTTCTTT.

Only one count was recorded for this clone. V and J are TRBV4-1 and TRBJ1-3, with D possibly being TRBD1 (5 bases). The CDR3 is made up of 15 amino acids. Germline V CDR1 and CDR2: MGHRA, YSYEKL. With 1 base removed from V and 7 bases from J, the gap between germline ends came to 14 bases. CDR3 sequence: CASSQGPQGTNTIYF. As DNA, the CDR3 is TGCGCCAGCAGCCAAGGGCCGCAGGGAACGAACACCATATATTTT.